This entry is about one TCR beta chain. Construction of TCR beta libraries relied on iRepertoire HTBI primers and on Arm-PCR targeting CDR3 regions. TCRdb re-analysed the multiplex PCR reads in MiXCR, keeping a single row per CDR3 protein. The table includes 250,000 to 300,000 distinct CDR3 sequences, roughly a fifth detected once. This specimen belongs to a study of regulatory T cells in long-lasting Graves disease. Study-wide background: With positive TSH receptor antibodies and over 5 years of antithyroid drugs, Graves' disease was considered persistent.

The sample's time point: persistent/refractory GD, antithyroid drugs over 5 years with positive TRAb. PBMC-derived RNA was used for the TCR library. The CDR3 totals 16 residues. Trimming took off 0 bases at V and 2 bases at J, with 13 bases between the two ends. Looked up from germline, CDR1 is MDHEN and CDR2 is SYDVKM. This receptor was obtained from a female donor with Graves disease. The chain is built from TRBV28 and TRBJ1-1, with a weak D call TRBD1 (6 bases). The specimen was peripheral blood mononuclear cells (PBMCs), collected when the disease was refractory, from a patient treated with antithyroid drugs. CDR3 in amino acids: CASSLWNGGGNTEAFF. The DNA of the CDR3 is TGTGCCAGCAGTTTATGGAACGGGGGCGGAAACACTGAAGCTTTCTTT.